The 6 T cell receptor beta chains below were found in one sample sequenced in a study of T cells after yellow fever vaccination (dated by TCRdb to the late 2010s). Library preparation employed 5' RACE. The sequencer listed for this sample is Illumina HiSeq 2500. TCRdb trimmed public reads at Q25 via fastp, called clones via MiXCR and kept in-frame beta chains. Entries that share a CDR3 protein sequence are merged under the most common genes and DNA. The sample profile shows around 40,000 distinct CDR3 sequences; 6.8% of them were found once. Approximately 16% of the sample belongs to the ten largest clones. According to the study, the label for this sample's treatment or condition signals: live attenuated yellow fever vaccine strain. Sequencing was performed on CD8+ T cells not binding an NS4B(214-222) dextramer, sorted from PBMCs, taken 45 days after the yellow fever booster vaccination. The cell subset or site label here, explained by the study, means: NS4B epitope dextramer-negative CD8 T cells. The source of these receptors is a man between 25 and 39 years old who received the YFV17D yellow fever vaccine.

This clonotype has at least ten counts. The gene calls are TRBV3-1 and TRBJ2-4; D unresolved. The CDR3 consists of 14 residues. Between the trimmed V and J ends, which lost 6 bases and 1 base, there was a span of 10 bases. Germline V gives CDR1 LGHDT, CDR2 YNNKEL (reference sequence). CDR3 DNA: TGTGCCAGCAGACCGGCAGAGGCCAAAAACATTCAGTACTTC. Residues: CASRPAEAKNIQYF.

The rearrangement joins TRBV5-4 to TRBJ2-7; 8 bases match TRBD2. The V segment lost 3 bases and the J segment 4 bases; nucleotides outside the gene matches: 12. CDR1 and CDR2 from the germline V gene are SGHNT and YYREEE (reference sequence). The length of the CDR3 is 16 residues. CDR3 region: CASSWPERERRYEQYF. CDR3 nucleotides: TGTGCCAGCAGCTGGCCAGAGCGGGAGAGGAGATACGAGCAGTACTTC.

At least ten counts were recorded for this clonotype. The gene calls are TRBV20-1 and TRBJ2-1, with D unclear. V was clipped by 1 base and J by 3 bases, with 13 bases between them. The CDR3 length is 15 residues. Germline V CDR1 and CDR2: DFQATT, SNEGSKA (reference sequence). This CDR3 is CSARGAQTGYNEQFF. CDR3 in DNA: TGCAGTGCTAGAGGGGCACAAACGGGCTACAATGAGCAGTTCTTC.

This clonotype was seen many times. The chain's CDR3 is CASQGGIHEQFF. The CDR3 DNA follows: TGTGCCAGCCAGGGGGGGATCCATGAGCAGTTCTTC. The genes are TRBV6-2 or TRBV6-3 and TRBJ2-1; D may be TRBD1 or TRBD2 (7 bases each). V was pared by 8 bases and J by 8 bases, with 13 bases between. This CDR3 spans 12 amino acids. Germline V lookup: CDR1 MNHEY, CDR2 SVGEGT.

This clonotype was observed many times. The chain is built from TRBV27 and TRBJ2-7; D not resolved. This CDR3 is built from 13 residues. Germline loops: CDR1 MNHEY, CDR2 SMNVEV (reference sequence). The V and J ends lost 3 bases and 2 bases respectively, with 8 bases between them. The CDR3: CASSFLGTYEQYF. The CDR3 nucleotides are TGTGCCAGCAGTTTTTTGGGGACCTACGAGCAGTACTTC.

This clonotype was seen repeatedly, ten times or more. J is TRBJ2-7 and V is TRBV7-2; 8 bases agree with TRBD1. The CDR3 consists of 14 residues. Germline CDR1 SGHTA, CDR2 FQGNSA. The ends lost 4 bases at V and 3 bases at J; junction bases unmatched: 5. The CDR3 reads CASSSRDRLYEQYF. DNA for the CDR3: TGTGCCAGCAGCTCTAGGGACAGGCTCTACGAGCAGTACTTC.